This entry describes one TCR beta chain. Its cognate antigen has yet to be identified. No clone much larger than this one lies a single base away; base qualities are absent. For CDR1 and CDR2, the germline V gene lists SGHRS and YFSETQ. Relative to germline, V is missing 4 bases and J is missing 6 bases, with 10 bases of the junction outside any gene match. The cysteine opens and the phenylalanine closes a CDR3 of 14 amino acids. This entry keeps only the CDR3 DNA: 42 bases, framed from base 1. The collaborating institutions used their own protocols to collect whole blood in K2EDTA tubes. Collaborator samples were shipped for TCRbeta analysis as frozen whole blood, isolated PBMCs, or DNA extracted from either sample type. The immunoSEQ Assay, a bias-controlled multiplex PCR, was used to amplify TCRbeta CDR3 regions from genomic DNA. Turning to the authors' computational methods: The number of nucleated cells in each sample was estimated by amplification of reference gene primers within the assay. To quantify the absolute abundance of each unique TCRbeta CDR3 rearrangement, sequence reads were collapsed and filtered. For each sample, productive Simpson clonality was calculated by taking the square root of Simpson's diversity index across productive rearrangements. TCRdb took this table from immuneACCESS and kept in-frame rearrangements with V and J called. Such tables lack part of the clones; where checked against another copy, unresolved V genes explain under half of the gap, and the rest is unexplained. The V and J calls and clone size are taken from that table; D and trimming were inferred from the DNA. The table for this sample lists some 86,000 clones; approximately 80% of them were counted only once. The ten largest clones capture approximately 34% of the sample.

This sample was included in a study of blood T cell repertoires in COVID-19 (dated by TCRdb to between 2020 and 2021). At the level of the whole study: Samples from collaborators originated in the United States, Italy and Spain and spanned both the acute and convalescent phases of COVID-19. HLA class I and class II types, where available, came from metadata supplied by the sample provider rather than from assay-based typing. Samples were obtained from the ongoing ImmuneRACE study (first 160 participants) and from 1,200 or so subjects provided by 6 global collaborators. The prospective study material was composed of cDNA or gDNA derived from T cells, B-cell-depleted T cells, or PBMCs. Sample metadata almost always included a de-identified subject ID, COVID-19 status, age in years and sex. A freely available public database, intended as a resource for researchers studying the immune response to SARS-CoV-2, is where the repertoires were released. Deeply sampled blood TCRbeta repertoires from subjects exposed to, actively infected with, or recovered from COVID-19 were included in the dataset. Overall study outcomes, separate from this receptor: The quantity of clinical and demographic metadata differed by source and by participant and was supplied without curation.

Rearrangement joined TRBV5-1 to TRBJ2-7, with 7 bases aligning to TRBD1. This TCR derives from a woman older than 75 with active or convalescent COVID-19. What was sequenced was peripheral blood. In nucleotide form, the sequence is TGCGCCAGCAGCCAGGTCGGACAGGTCGGCGAGCAGTACTTC. It encodes CASSQVGQVGEQYF.